These 31 T cell receptor beta chains originate from one sample sequenced in a study of CD8 T cells in ankylosing spondylitis. Whole-study findings and limits: Roughly 8 highly homologous variants made up a TCR beta motif, and this motif appeared characteristic of ankylosing spondylitis blood.

For these TCRs, the target antigens are not known. TCRdb called the 5' RACE reads again in MiXCR, with one record for every CDR3 protein. The sample includes roughly 490,000 distinct CDR3 sequences, roughly 5.2% of them seen just once. The specimen was blood, either unsorted or a sorted T cell fraction (not recorded which). The receptors come from a male donor with ankylosing spondylitis.

There are many counts of this clonotype. The chain recombines TRBV9 with TRBJ2-4; D may correspond to TRBD1 or TRBD2 (5 bases each). This CDR3 is 15 amino acids long. V lost 4 bases to trimming and J lost 3 bases, with 14 bases between them. Germline V CDR1 and CDR2: SGDLS, YYNGEE. Here the CDR3 reads CASSLTGLDKNIQYF. CDR3 nucleotide sequence: TGTGCCAGCAGCCTAACGGGGCTGGACAAAAACATTCAGTACTTC.

This clonotype appeared many times. The V call is TRBV29-1, the J call TRBJ2-5; possible D gene TRBD1, 6 bases. In germline, CDR1 is SQVTM, CDR2 ANQGSEA. V was shortened by 6 bases and J by 1 base, with 12 bases between the two germline ends. This CDR3 is 13 amino acids long. The CDR3 region is CSVIQGPQETQYF. CDR3 DNA sequence: TGCAGCGTCATACAGGGACCCCAAGAGACCCAGTACTTC. The variable domain in full, with the rest retrieved from reference TRBV29-1 and TRBJ2-5, is SAVISQKPSRDICQRGTSLTIQCQVDSQVTMMFWYRQQPGQSLTLIATANQGSEATYESGFVIDKFPISRPNLTFSTLTVSNMSPEDSSIYLCSVIQGPQETQYFGPGTRLLVL.

This clonotype came up many times. The chain joins TRBV5-1 to TRBJ2-3, with a tentative D call TRBD2 (6 bases). Trimming took off 2 bases at V and 0 bases at J, with 7 bases between the two ends. This CDR3 is built from 14 residues. The germline gives CDR1 SGHRS, CDR2 YFSETQ. The CDR3 DNA follows: TGCGCCAGCAGCTTTGGGACTAGCACAGATACGCAGTATTTT. This sequence encodes CASSFGTSTDTQYF.

In its sample, this clonotype was seen many times. The V and J genes are TRBV29-1 and TRBJ2-3; 7 bases are a match to TRBD2. From germline, CDR1 is SQVTM and CDR2 ANQGSEA. Trimming removed 8 bases from V and 0 bases from J; junction bases left unmatched: 11. This CDR3 has 15 residues. The CDR3 DNA is TGCAGCTCTTCTCGGGGGGATTTTAGCACAGATACGCAGTATTTT. It is translated as CSSSRGDFSTDTQYF.

The rearrangement uses TRBV6-4 and TRBJ2-2; D remains unclear. The ends were cut back, 6 bases at V and 1 base at J, with 12 bases in the middle. The CDR3 contains 15 residues. Germline-derived CDR1 and CDR2 are MRHNA and SNTAGT. CDR3 bases: TGTGCCAGCAGCCCCCGGGCGAAGAACACCGGGGAGCTGTTTTTT. Protein: CASSPRAKNTGELFF.

This clonotype was seen repeatedly, ten times or more. The chain uses TRBV29-1 and TRBJ1-1; 8 bases fit TRBD1. V dropped 4 bases and J dropped 4; count of bases not matched to a gene: 5. In germline, CDR1 is SQVTM, CDR2 ANQGSEA. CDR3 length: 13 amino acids. The CDR3 protein is CSVAMQGATEAFF. As DNA, the CDR3 is TGCAGCGTTGCGATGCAGGGGGCCACTGAAGCTTTCTTT.

The rearrangement joins TRBV20-1 to TRBJ2-1, with TRBD2 matching 12 bases. Trimming took 6 bases from V and 10 from J; bases not matched to a gene: 19. Germline loops: CDR1 DFQATT, CDR2 SNEGSKA (reference sequence). The CDR3 contains 17 residues. The CDR3 DNA reads TGCAGTGCAGCGGACAGTCAAGGACTAGCGGGAACGCGGGAGCAGTTCTTC. It codes for CSAADSQGLAGTREQFF.

This clonotype was counted many times. The V and J genes are TRBV20-1 and TRBJ2-7; 8 nucleotides line up with TRBD2. J gave up 5 bases and V 2 bases, and 5 bases lay outside the gene matches. Germline values: CDR1 DFQATT, CDR2 SNEGSKA (reference sequence). The CDR3 runs 13 residues. The CDR3 reads CSARSGLDHEQYF. The DNA of the CDR3 is TGCAGTGCTAGATCGGGACTAGACCACGAGCAGTACTTC.

In this sample, this clonotype turned up many times. The chain couples TRBV27 to TRBJ2-7; TRBD1 aligns across 7 bases. Germline CDR1 MNHEY, CDR2 SMNVEV (reference sequence). Trimming cost V 5 bases and J 0 bases; bases outside gene matches: 7. This CDR3 spans 15 amino acids. CDR3 sequence (DNA): TGTGCCAGCAGTCCCCGCTACAGGGGCTCCTACGAGCAGTACTTC. Translation gives CASSPRYRGSYEQYF.

A word on this clonotype: A much larger clone differs by one base, so this may be a read error. The chain recombines TRBV4-1 with TRBJ2-1; the D gene is possibly TRBD2 (5 bases). Germline V gives CDR1 MGHRA, CDR2 YSYEKL. CDR3 length: 16 amino acids. The CDR3 nucleotides read TGCGCCAGCAGCCATTTGGGCCGGGGAACCTACAATGAGCAGCTCTTC. This codes for CASSHLGRGTYNEQLF.

This clonotype was picked up many times. The chain is built from TRBV10-3 and TRBJ2-5, with D possibly TRBD2 on 5 matching bases. Germline loops: CDR1 ENHRY, CDR2 SYGVKD. The CDR3 covers 14 residues. The ends were cut back, 0 bases at V and 4 bases at J, with 9 bases in the middle. CDR3 sequence reads: CAISESGGSETQYF. DNA of the CDR3: TGTGCCATCAGTGAGTCCGGAGGTTCAGAGACCCAGTACTTC.

This clonotype was seen only a few times. The chain joins TRBV7-2 to TRBJ2-7; D might be TRBD1 (5 bases). The germline V and J ends were trimmed by 6 bases and 3 bases, with 18 bases remaining between them. Germline CDR1 and CDR2: SGHTA and FQGNSA. This CDR3 region has 15 residues. DNA of the CDR3: TGTGCCAGCAGTTCCCCCGGTAGGGGTGGCTACGAGCAGTACTTC. It codes for CASSSPGRGGYEQYF.

There are many counts of this clonotype. The rearrangement joins TRBV7-6 to TRBJ2-1; 11 bases map to TRBD2. Germline values: CDR1 SGHVS, CDR2 FNYEAQ. The CDR3 length is 17 residues. With V trimmed by 3 bases and J by 7 bases, 11 bases remained unmatched. The CDR3 is CASSFSGRANSRNEQFF. CDR3 nucleotide sequence: TGTGCCAGCAGCTTTAGCGGGAGGGCCAATTCGAGAAATGAGCAGTTCTTC.

This clonotype showed up just a few times. The chain carries TRBV11-3 and TRBJ1-4; a weak D match, TRBD1 (5 bases). Germline CDR1 and CDR2: SGHNT and YENEEA. The V and J ends lost 5 bases and 8 bases respectively, with 18 bases between them. This CDR3 has 15 amino acids. The CDR3 nucleotides read TGTGCCAGCAGCCCCTCGGGCCAGGGAGGCGAAAAACTGTTTTTT. This sequence encodes CASSPSGQGGEKLFF.

This clonotype was recorded many times. The V and J genes are TRBV20-1 and TRBJ2-1, with a possible D match to TRBD2 (5 bases). CDR1 is DFQATT, CDR2 SNEGSKA, per germline (reference sequence). The ends were cut back, 6 bases at V and 6 bases at J, with 18 bases in the middle. The CDR3 runs 14 residues. CDR3 residues: CSARTTGNFNEQFF. The CDR3 DNA reads TGCAGTGCAAGGACCACCGGGAACTTCAATGAGCAGTTCTTC.

In regard to this clonotype: This may arise from a read error, as a much more abundant clone is one base away. V gene TRBV7-9 combines with J gene TRBJ2-1; D might be TRBD1 (6 bases). V was shortened by 5 bases and J by 2 bases, with 16 bases between the two germline ends. Germline values: CDR1 SEHNR, CDR2 FQNEAQ (reference sequence). This CDR3 contains 16 residues. In DNA form, the CDR3 reads TGTGCCAGCAGCGGCGAAGATGGACAGACCTACAATGAGCAGTTCTTC. Its protein is CASSGEDGQTYNEQFF.

This clonotype was counted at least ten times. The chain uses TRBV12-3 or TRBV12-4 and TRBJ2-1, with D possibly matching TRBD1 (6 bases). V was trimmed by 7 bases and J by 4 bases, leaving 20 bases between them. This CDR3 has 16 residues. The CDR3 protein is CASTPRGQWGYNEQFF. As DNA, the CDR3 is TGTGCCAGCACCCCTCGCGGACAGTGGGGATACAATGAGCAGTTCTTC.

This clonotype occurred many times. The V and J genes are TRBV2 and TRBJ2-5, with 9 bases lining up with TRBD1. Per germline, CDR1 SNHLY and CDR2 FYNNEI. V lost 6 bases to trimming and J lost 6 bases; unmatched junction nucleotides: 5. The CDR3 runs 13 residues. The CDR3 region is CASRTGGGKTQYF. CDR3 sequence (DNA): TGTGCCAGCAGAACAGGGGGCGGAAAGACCCAGTACTTC.

This clonotype was detected many times. The rearrangement links TRBV20-1 to TRBJ1-2; 7 positions match TRBD1. V dropped 3 bases and J dropped 2; count of bases not matched to a gene: 9. Germline-derived CDR1 and CDR2 are DFQATT and SNEGSKA (reference sequence). This CDR3 comprises 15 residues. The CDR3 DNA follows: TGCAGTGCTAGTAGGAGGGGGCGCCTCAACTATGGCTACACCTTC. Residues: CSASRRGRLNYGYTF.

This clonotype came up many times. The rearrangement uses TRBV29-1 and TRBJ2-5; no firm D call. The CDR3 has 14 residues. The V and J ends lost 4 bases and 0 bases respectively, with 12 bases between them. Germline CDR1 is SQVTM and CDR2 is ANQGSEA. CDR3 in DNA: TGCAGCGTTGTCCTACGGCCGTACCAAGAGACCCAGTACTTC. It is translated as CSVVLRPYQETQYF.

The sample holds many counts of this clonotype. CDR3 bases: TGCAGTGCTAGCGGCCCCGGGGGCCACGAGCAGTACTTC. As protein: CSASGPGGHEQYF. This chain uses TRBV20-1 with TRBJ2-7; the D gene could be TRBD1 or TRBD2 (6 bases each). CDR1 DFQATT and CDR2 SNEGSKA come from the germline V gene (reference sequence). Trimming pared 3 bases from V and 5 bases from J, leaving 14 bases between. The CDR3 has 13 residues.

This clonotype was seen at least ten times. The chain employs TRBV24-1 and TRBJ2-3; perhaps TRBD1 as D (5 bases). CDR1 and CDR2 from the germline V gene are KGHDR and SFDVKD. The CDR3 is made up of 15 amino acids. With 4 bases removed from V and 4 bases from J, the gap between germline ends came to 14 bases. CDR3 sequence: CATSDPLGAADTQYF. The CDR3 DNA follows: TGTGCCACCAGTGACCCCCTTGGGGCGGCAGATACGCAGTATTTT.

This clonotype was seen ten or more times. Here the CDR3 DNA reads TGTGCTAGTGGTTTACGTCAGGGGGCTGTCGGGGAGCTGTTTTTT. This gives the protein CASGLRQGAVGELFF. V and J are TRBV12-5 and TRBJ2-2; 8 nucleotides align to TRBD1. Germline V gene sequence: CDR1 LGHNT, CDR2 FRNRAP. V was clipped by 3 bases and J by 7 bases; unmatched bases: 7. This CDR3 has 15 residues.

The J gene is TRBJ1-1, the V gene TRBV3-1; 8 bases line up with TRBD1. Germline CDR1 reads LGHDT; CDR2 reads YNNKEL (reference sequence). The trim removed 3 bases at V and 11 bases at J, leaving 5 bases unmatched. There are 12 residues in the CDR3. The CDR3 loop is CASSHRQGMAFF. The CDR3 DNA reads TGTGCCAGCAGCCACAGACAGGGGATGGCTTTCTTT. Full variable domain (remainder filled in from reference TRBV3-1 and TRBJ1-1): DTAVSQTPKYLVTQMGNDKSIKCEQNLGHDTMYWYKQDSKKFLKIMFSYNNKELIINETVPNRFSPKSPDKAHLNLHINSLELGDSAVYFCASSHRQGMAFFGQGTRLTVV.

The chain couples TRBV29-1 to TRBJ2-6; D gene uncertain. CDR3 size: 14 residues. Trimming left V 4 bases short and J 4 bases short, with 11 bases between. Germline values: CDR1 SQVTM, CDR2 ANQGSEA. CDR3 sequence (DNA): TGCAGCGTTGGAGATACTGGGGGGGCCAACGTCCTGACTTTC. Encoded protein: CSVGDTGGANVLTF.

This clonotype was counted ten times or more. The chain joins TRBV6-1 to TRBJ2-7; 10 positions agree with TRBD1. After removal of 7 bases from V and 3 bases from J, the junction contained 9 bases not matched to a gene. Looked up from germline, CDR1 is MNHNS and CDR2 is SASEGT. The CDR3 loop spans 15 amino acids. The CDR3 sequence: CASNMRQGAGYEQYF. CDR3 in DNA: TGTGCCAGCAACATGAGACAGGGGGCTGGCTACGAGCAGTACTTC.

At least ten counts were recorded for this clonotype. The V and J genes are TRBV18 and TRBJ2-3, with TRBD2 identical over 9 bases. The CDR3 is 15 residues long. Trimming at V came to 0 bases and at J to 3 bases, leaving 1 base not matched to a gene. The germline V gene has CDR1 KGHSH and CDR2 LQKENI. This CDR3 reads CASSPPTSGTDTQYF. The CDR3 nucleotides are TGTGCCAGCTCACCACCGACTAGCGGTACAGATACGCAGTATTTT.

This clonotype was seen a handful of times. This chain links TRBV7-9 with TRBJ2-5; D might be TRBD1 or TRBD2, each matching 6 bases. Germline loops: CDR1 SEHNR, CDR2 FQNEAQ (reference sequence). This CDR3 has 13 residues. Trimming removed 7 bases at V and 2 bases at J, with 11 bases between. Written as DNA, the CDR3 is TGTGCCAGCACCACGGGGGCACAAGAGACCCAGTACTTC. Translating gives CASTTGAQETQYF.

This chain connects TRBV20-1 to TRBJ2-2; D is uncertain. Per the germline V gene, CDR1 is DFQATT and CDR2 is SNEGSKA (reference sequence). The length of the CDR3 is 14 residues. The ends were cut back, 6 bases at V and 3 bases at J, with 14 bases in the middle. Here the CDR3 DNA reads TGCAGTGCCATCGACGGACCGGACACCGGGGAGCTGTTTTTT. Translating it yields CSAIDGPDTGELFF.

The chain joins TRBV5-1 to TRBJ2-7; D gene uncertain. Germline assignment: CDR1 SGHRS and CDR2 YFSETQ. The CDR3 extends over 15 amino acids. V was cut by 1 base and J by 0 bases, with 11 bases left in between. Here the CDR3 DNA reads TGCGCCAGCAGCTTGTACCGGCCCTTCTCCTACGAGCAGTACTTC. Protein: CASSLYRPFSYEQYF.

At least ten counts were recorded for this clonotype. The chain links TRBV7-2 to TRBJ1-6, with D hard to call. The CDR3 spans 13 residues. Trimming removed 6 bases from V and 5 bases from J, with 8 bases in between. CDR1 SGHTA and CDR2 FQGNSA come from the germline V gene. This chain's CDR3 is CASSGQDNSPLHF. CDR3 in DNA: TGTGCCAGCAGTGGGCAGGATAATTCACCCCTCCACTTT. Filled out from reference TRBV7-2 and TRBJ1-6, the complete variable domain reads GAGVSQSPSNKVTEKGKDVELRCDPISGHTALYWYRQSLGQGLEFLIYFQGNSAPDKSGLPSDRFSAERTGGSVSTLTIQRTQQEDSAVYLCASSGQDNSPLHFGNGTRLTVT.